This T cell receptor (beta chain) was recorded in a study of early T cells in non-severe SARS-CoV-2 infection. With 0 bases removed from V and 2 bases from J, the gap between germline ends came to 7 bases. The CDR3 length is 14 residues. Germline CDR1 and CDR2: DFQATT and SNEGSKA (reference sequence). This clonotype has a count of ten or more. Unique molecular identifier tags were affixed to discrete cDNA molecules. TCRdb processed the 5' RACE reads anew with MiXCR; each CDR3 protein has one entry. This table has 25,000 to 30,000 distinct CDR3 sequences, around 6% appearing once. This receptor was obtained from an adult who was a healthcare worker with PCR-confirmed SARS-CoV-2 infection or an uninfected control (not recorded which). The specimen was whole blood, collected at baseline. The chain is built from TRBV20-1 and TRBJ2-2; D ambiguous. The CDR3 nucleotides read TGCAGTGCTAGAGATAGCTTCAACACCGGGGAGCTGTTTTTT. Encoded protein: CSARDSFNTGELFF.